This T cell receptor (beta chain) is from a study of T-cell memory formation after mild COVID-19. TCRdb reanalysed the 5' RACE reads using MiXCR and keeps one entry per CDR3 protein. The sample lists 550,000 to 700,000 distinct CDR3 sequences; approximately 15% were seen once. Study outcomes and limitations: For contracting clones, CD4+ ones sat mainly in CM and EM, CD8+ in EMRA. CD4/CD8 balance characterized clones contracting day 15 to 85, and CD4+ skew characterized later expanders. Cross-reactive memory appears to have joined, as suggested by some responding clones showing up in pre-infection memory.

About this clonotype: Its antigen is unidentified.

The receptor's source is an adult woman who had mild COVID-19 (a few samples of this study predate the infection). Cell type and time point are not known. Sequences were obtained from PBMCs or a T cell subset sorted from them (not recorded which).

The CDR3: CASSLGSQGGYEQYF. In DNA, the CDR3 is TGTGCCAGCAGTTTAGGTAGTCAGGGGGGATACGAGCAGTACTTC. V is TRBV12-3 or TRBV12-4 and J is TRBJ2-7; weak D call: TRBD1 (7 bases). The CDR3 totals 15 residues. The ends were cut back, 1 base at V and 4 bases at J, with 14 bases in the middle.